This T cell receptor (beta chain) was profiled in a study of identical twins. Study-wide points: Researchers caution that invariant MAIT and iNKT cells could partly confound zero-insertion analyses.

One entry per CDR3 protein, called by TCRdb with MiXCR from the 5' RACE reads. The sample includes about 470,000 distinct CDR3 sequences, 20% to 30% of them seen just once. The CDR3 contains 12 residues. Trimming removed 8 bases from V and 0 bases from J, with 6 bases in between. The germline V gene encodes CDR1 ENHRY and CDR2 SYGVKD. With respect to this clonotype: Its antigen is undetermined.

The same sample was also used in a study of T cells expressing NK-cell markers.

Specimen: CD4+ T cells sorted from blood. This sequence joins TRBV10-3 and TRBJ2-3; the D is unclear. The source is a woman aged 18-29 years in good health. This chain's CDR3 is CAIGPSTDTQYF. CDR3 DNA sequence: TGTGCCATCGGGCCAAGCACAGATACGCAGTATTTT.